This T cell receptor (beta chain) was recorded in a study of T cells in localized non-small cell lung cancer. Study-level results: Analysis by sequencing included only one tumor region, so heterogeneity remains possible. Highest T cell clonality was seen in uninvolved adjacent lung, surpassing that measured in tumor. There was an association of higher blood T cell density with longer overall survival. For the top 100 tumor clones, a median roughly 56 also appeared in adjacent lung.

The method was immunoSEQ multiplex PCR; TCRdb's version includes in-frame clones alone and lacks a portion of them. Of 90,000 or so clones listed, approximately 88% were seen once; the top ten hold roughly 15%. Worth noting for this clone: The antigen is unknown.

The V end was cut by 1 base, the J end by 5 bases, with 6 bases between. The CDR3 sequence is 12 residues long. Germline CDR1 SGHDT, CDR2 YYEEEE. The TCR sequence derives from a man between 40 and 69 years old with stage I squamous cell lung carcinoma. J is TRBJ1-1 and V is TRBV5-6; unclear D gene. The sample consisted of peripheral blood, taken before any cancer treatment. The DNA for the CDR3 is TGTGCCAGCAGCTTGCCAATGACTGAAGCTTTCTTT. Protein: CASSLPMTEAFF.